This TCR beta chain emerged from a study of cytomegalovirus exposure and HLA in healthy donors. Trimming removed 4 bases from V and 6 bases from J, with 12 bases in between. Germline V gives CDR1 GTSNPN, CDR2 SVGIG (reference sequence). The CDR3 is made up of 13 amino acids. In the PCR, 60 Vbeta and 13 Jbeta primers were used. The repertoire was sequenced with immunoSEQ multiplex PCR; TCRdb's copy has only in-frame clones and lacks some. The sample includes some 150,000 clones, nearly 80% of them seen just once. Findings and caveats of the study: Specificity for CMV antigens was confirmed in vitro for a few of the CMV-associated chains.

As concerns this clone: Its antigen is currently unknown.

This chain connects TRBV30 to TRBJ1-4; possibly TRBD1 for D (5 bases). The source material was PBMCs. This clonotype was obtained from a man in his forties in good health and CMV-seropositive. The CDR3 DNA is TGTGCCTGGACAGGGCGGATGGATGAAAAACTGTTTTTT. Its protein is CAWTGRMDEKLFF.